This T cell receptor beta chain was identified during a study of CD8 T cells in Susac syndrome. Study-level findings and limits: It was acknowledged in the study that its TCR sequencing and HLA analysis involved a relatively small number of individuals.

The CDR3 is 13 amino acids. In germline, CDR1 is LGHNA, CDR2 YSLEER. Trimming cost V 4 bases and J 4 bases; bases outside gene matches: 2. Notes on this clonotype: Its antigen is unidentified.

An input of roughly 0.45 to 1 ug of RNA was subjected to reverse transcription using random hexamers. Amplification of TCR beta CDR3 by immunoSEQ multiplex PCR spanned 54 Vbeta and 13 Jbeta. Via MiXCR, TCRdb re-called the immunoSEQ multiplex PCR reads, giving one row per CDR3 protein. Among under 350,000 distinct CDR3 sequences, about 91% were seen once, and the ten largest hold about 0.07%. Stable or active relapsing-remitting multiple sclerosis, untreated and meeting revised McDonald criteria, defined the controls. Bulk CD8+ and CD4+ cells came from magnetic negative isolation; CD8+ TEMRA by FACS.

The chain uses TRBV4-3 and TRBJ2-5; 8 bases align to TRBD2. The sequencing input was CD4+ T cells from PBMCs. This TCR was sampled from a human donor with multiple sclerosis. The CDR3 here is CASSRLAGETQYF. As DNA, the CDR3 is TGCGCCAGCAGCCGTCTAGCGGGAGAGACCCAGTACTTC.